Listed here are 10 T cell receptor beta chains from one sample, sequenced in a study of T cell responses to AZD1222 COVID-19 vaccine. Sequencing was performed with immunoSEQ multiplex PCR; in TCRdb, only in-frame clones are kept and a portion is missing. The table has roughly 150,000 clones, approximately 90% seen once. The sequenced sample was peripheral blood, obtained on day 0 of AZD1222 vaccination. The receptors here all came from an adult in good health.

J is TRBJ2-7 and V is TRBV9; TRBD1 is a possible D gene (5 bases). The germline V gene encodes CDR1 SGDLS and CDR2 YYNGEE. The CDR3 spans 14 residues. Trimming pared 0 bases from V and 2 bases from J, leaving 9 bases between. The CDR3 sequence: CASSVGQRPYEQYF. The CDR3 coding sequence is TGTGCCAGCAGCGTAGGACAGAGACCCTACGAGCAGTACTTC.

V and J are TRBV7-9 and TRBJ2-5, with D perhaps TRBD2 (6 bases). V lost 4 bases to trimming and J lost 6 bases, with 21 bases between them. The CDR3 loop spans 16 amino acids. The germline V gene encodes CDR1 SEHNR and CDR2 FQNEAQ (reference sequence). The CDR3 bases are TGTGCCAGCAGCTACCTCCGGGACTCCCTTCTTAAGACCCAGTACTTC. This encodes CASSYLRDSLLKTQYF.

This chain links TRBV7-2 with TRBJ1-4; D is unresolved. The CDR3 consists of 17 residues. The germline CDR1 and CDR2 sequences are SGHTA and FQGNSA. The V end lost 2 bases, the J end lost 7 bases, and 20 bases lay between the germline ends. CDR3 amino acids: CASSLSGTPGLGEKLFF. As DNA, the CDR3 is TGTGCCAGCAGCTTAAGCGGTACTCCTGGACTGGGTGAAAAACTGTTTTTT.

The V gene is TRBV3-1 (or the pseudogene TRBV3-2), the J gene TRBJ2-7; D remains unclear. This CDR3 comprises 15 residues. CDR1 is LGHDT, CDR2 YNNKEL, per germline (reference sequence). Trimming removed 1 base at V and 0 bases at J, with 10 bases between. The CDR3, as DNA: TGTGCCAGCAGCCAAGGGTGGGGAAACTCCTACGAGCAGTACTTC. Protein sequence: CASSQGWGNSYEQYF.

V gene TRBV12-3 or TRBV12-4 combines with J gene TRBJ1-2; D remains ambiguous. The CDR3 loop spans 13 amino acids. Trimming pared 3 bases from V and 4 bases from J, leaving 9 bases between. In nucleotides, the CDR3 is TGTGCCAGCAGTTTGAGAAGTGCCTATGGCTACACCTTC. It codes for CASSLRSAYGYTF.

This clone came up once. The V gene is TRBV6-5, the J gene TRBJ1-1, with D hard to call. Trimming pared 11 bases from V and 3 bases from J, leaving 7 bases between. The germline gives CDR1 MNHEY, CDR2 SVGAGI. This CDR3 has 10 residues. This CDR3 reads CAVFHTEAFF. CDR3 in DNA: TGTGCCGTCTTCCACACTGAAGCTTTCTTT.

The genes are TRBV6-5 and TRBJ2-2; D is undetermined. The ends were cut back, 2 bases at V and 2 bases at J, with 3 bases in the middle. CDR1 MNHEY and CDR2 SVGAGI come from the germline V gene. The CDR3 extends over 13 amino acids. The CDR3 region is CASSYINTGELFF. DNA of the CDR3: TGTGCCAGCAGTTACATAAACACCGGGGAGCTGTTTTTT.

This clone showed up just once. This chain joins TRBV6-5 and TRBJ1-4, with no clear D. The CDR3 consists of 15 residues. The germline V gene encodes CDR1 MNHEY and CDR2 SVGAGI. V was shortened by 4 bases and J by 4 bases, with 13 bases between the two germline ends. The DNA for the CDR3 is TGTGCCAGCAGTTTTGGACGGGCTTATAATGAAAAACTGTTTTTT. Protein product: CASSFGRAYNEKLFF.

J is TRBJ2-5 and V is TRBV11-2; the D is unclear. The V gene lost 5 bases and the J gene lost 1 base, with 8 bases spanning the gap. The CDR3 sequence is 13 residues long. CDR1 SGHAT and CDR2 FQNNGV come from the germline V gene. The CDR3 region has the DNA TGTGCCAGCAGCCCCAGGACCCAAGAGACCCAGTACTTC. Residues: CASSPRTQETQYF.

The rearrangement uses TRBV6-1 and TRBJ1-2; no reliable D call. The CDR3 is made up of 14 amino acids. Germline loops: CDR1 MNHNS, CDR2 SASEGT. V lost 2 bases and J lost 4, with 11 bases in between. The chain's CDR3 is CASSELRGPYGYTF. CDR3 nucleotide sequence: TGTGCCAGCAGTGAACTCAGAGGTCCCTATGGCTACACCTTC.